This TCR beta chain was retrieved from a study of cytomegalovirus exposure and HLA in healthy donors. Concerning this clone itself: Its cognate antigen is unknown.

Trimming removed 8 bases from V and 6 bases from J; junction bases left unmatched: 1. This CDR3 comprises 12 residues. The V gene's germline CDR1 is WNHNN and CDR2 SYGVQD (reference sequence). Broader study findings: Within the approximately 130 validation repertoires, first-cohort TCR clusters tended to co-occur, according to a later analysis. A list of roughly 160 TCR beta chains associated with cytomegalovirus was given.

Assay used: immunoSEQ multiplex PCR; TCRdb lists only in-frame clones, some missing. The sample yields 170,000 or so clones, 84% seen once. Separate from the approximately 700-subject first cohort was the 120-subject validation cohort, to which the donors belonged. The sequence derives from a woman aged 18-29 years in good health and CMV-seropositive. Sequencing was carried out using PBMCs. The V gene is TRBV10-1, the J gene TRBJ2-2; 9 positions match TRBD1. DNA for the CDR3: TGCGCCAGCGGGACAGGGCCCGGGGAGCTGTTTTTT. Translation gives CASGTGPGELFF.